One and the same sample provided the 4 T cell receptor beta chains below, sequenced in a study of blood T cell repertoires in COVID-19. TCRdb's table, derived via immunoSEQ multiplex PCR, lists solely in-frame clones and lacks some. The profile shows 200,000 to 250,000 clones, approximately 84% of them singletons. Material for sequencing was peripheral blood. The source is a man aged 45 to 65 who had recovered from COVID-19.

V gene TRBV6-5 combines with J gene TRBJ2-1, with 11 bases that match TRBD2. The length of the CDR3 is 15 residues. Germline loops: CDR1 MNHEY, CDR2 SVGAGI. The junction had 6 bases not matched to a gene; V was cut back by 5 bases and J by 6 bases. This chain's CDR3 is CASSQPSGRFNEQFF. The CDR3 nucleotides are TGTGCCAGCAGTCAGCCTAGCGGGAGGTTCAATGAGCAGTTCTTC.

This chain uses TRBV28 with TRBJ1-1; no definite D call. Trimming pared 5 bases from V and 1 base from J, leaving 8 bases between. The CDR3 has 13 residues. From germline, CDR1 is MDHEN and CDR2 SYDVKM. DNA for the CDR3: TGTGCCAGCAGTCCTACCCAGAACACTGAAGCTTTCTTT. Translating it yields CASSPTQNTEAFF.

The rearrangement joins TRBV27 to TRBJ1-6; D might be TRBD1 (5 bases). The V gene's germline CDR1 is MNHEY and CDR2 SMNVEV (reference sequence). V was pared by 7 bases and J by 6 bases, with 16 bases between. The CDR3 totals 15 residues. The CDR3 DNA sequence: TGTGCCAGCACCTACCTGGGGCGCGTTAATTCACCCCTCCACTTT. Translated, it gives CASTYLGRVNSPLHF.

The rearrangement joins TRBV25-1 to TRBJ1-1; 7 bases are a match to TRBD1. Trimming removed 5 bases from V and 1 base from J; junction bases left unmatched: 4. The CDR3 covers 14 residues. Germline V CDR1 and CDR2: MGHDK, SYGVNS. The CDR3 protein is CASSLTGKNTEAFF. For the CDR3, the DNA is TGTGCCAGCAGTCTGACAGGGAAGAACACTGAAGCTTTCTTT.